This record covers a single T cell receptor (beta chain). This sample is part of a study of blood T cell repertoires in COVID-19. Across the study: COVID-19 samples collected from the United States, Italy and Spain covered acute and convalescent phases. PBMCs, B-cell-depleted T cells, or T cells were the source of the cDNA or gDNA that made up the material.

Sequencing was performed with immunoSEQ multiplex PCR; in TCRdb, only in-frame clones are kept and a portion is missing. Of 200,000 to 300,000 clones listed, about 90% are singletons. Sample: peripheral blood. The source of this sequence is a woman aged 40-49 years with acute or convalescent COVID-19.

The CDR3 loop reads CASSQIAGTYNEQFF. CDR3 bases: TGTGCCAGCAGTCAAATAGCGGGCACCTACAATGAGCAGTTCTTC. The chain has TRBV6-5 and TRBJ2-1, with TRBD2 matching over 7 bases. J gave up 2 bases and V 5 bases, and 6 bases lay outside the gene matches. Germline CDR1 reads MNHEY; CDR2 reads SVGAGI. This CDR3 is built from 15 residues.